One and the same sample provided the 5 T cell receptor beta chains below, sequenced in a study of graft-versus-host responses after intestinal transplantation. Sequencing used immunoSEQ multiplex PCR; TCRdb keeps in-frame clones, though not all of them. Of about 100,000 clones in the sample, around nine tenths were seen once. The material sequenced was PBMCs, taken around 450 days after intestinal transplant. Receptor source: a human patient who received an intestinal transplant, so some T cells may come from the graft donor.

In DNA, the CDR3 is TGTGCCAGCAGCGTAGGGAGCGGGGACCTTCCGTACTTC. Residues: CASSVGSGDLPYF. The rearrangement links TRBV9 to TRBJ2-7; 7 nucleotides line up with TRBD2. Trimming took 0 bases from V and 12 from J; bases not matched to a gene: 9. The CDR3 contains 13 residues. Germline loops: CDR1 SGDLS, CDR2 YYNGEE. The full variable domain, in which reference TRBV9 and TRBJ2-7 provide the parts outside the CDR3, is DSGVTQTPKHLITATGQRVTLRCSPRSGDLSVYWYQQSLDQGLQFLIQYYNGEERAKGNILERFSAQQFPDLHSELNLSSLELGDSALYFCASSVGSGDLPYFGPGTRLTVT.

The chain is built from TRBV29-1 and TRBJ2-1, with D perhaps TRBD2 (7 bases). V was trimmed by 4 bases and J by 4 bases, leaving 14 bases between them. Looked up from germline, CDR1 is SQVTM and CDR2 is ANQGSEA. This CDR3 comprises 14 residues. The CDR3 sequence is CSVAGGDIYNEQFF. CDR3 bases: TGCAGCGTTGCGGGGGGCGATATTTACAATGAGCAGTTCTTC.

The sample holds one count of this clone. This chain uses TRBV27 with TRBJ2-3; 8 nucleotides agree with TRBD2. Germline V CDR1 and CDR2: MNHEY, SMNVEV (reference sequence). J was trimmed by 1 base and V by 5 bases; bases with no gene match: 2. This CDR3 region has 14 residues. The CDR3 DNA follows: TGTGCCAGCAGTGTGCGGGGGGGCACAGATACGCAGTATTTT. Its translation: CASSVRGGTDTQYF.

This rearrangement joins TRBV20-1 to TRBJ2-5, with D unresolved. TRBJ2-7 explains the end of the DNA better; the J call may be wrong. From germline, CDR1 is DFQATT and CDR2 SNEGSKA (reference sequence). CDR3 length: 11 amino acids. The CDR3 nucleotides are TGCAGTGCGGCCACTAACTACGAGCAGTACTTC. This sequence encodes CSAATNYEQYF.

This clone was recorded only once. The V call is TRBV15, the J call TRBJ2-3, with 8 bases fitting TRBD1. The trim removed 3 bases at V and 4 bases at J, leaving 3 bases unmatched. The CDR3 length is 14 residues. Germline V gene sequence: CDR1 LNHNV, CDR2 YYDKDF (reference sequence). The CDR3 is CATSRDRVADTQYF. The CDR3 DNA reads TGTGCCACCAGCAGGGACAGGGTGGCAGATACGCAGTATTTT.